The source of this T cell receptor beta chain is a study of response to subunit inactivated influenza vaccine. Concerning this clonotype: Its matching antigen is unknown.

TCRdb fed the RT-PCR reads into MiXCR, producing one record per CDR3 protein. The sample lists about 300,000 distinct CDR3 sequences, 21% occurring once. This CDR3 is 12 amino acids long. Losses at the gene ends were 3 bases for V and 9 bases for J; bases not matched to a gene: 2. General study findings and limits: After each seasonal influenza vaccination, few new T cells are recruited, the authors suggested.

V usage is TRBV12-3 or TRBV12-4 and J usage is TRBJ1-1; 9 bases match TRBD1. The origin of this receptor is a man between 50 and 75 years old who received an inactivated influenza vaccine. The source material was PBMCs from blood, sampled less than 22 months after vaccination. For the CDR3, the DNA is TGTGCCAGCAGTTTCAACAGGGGGCAAGCTTTCTTT. This sequence encodes CASSFNRGQAFF.